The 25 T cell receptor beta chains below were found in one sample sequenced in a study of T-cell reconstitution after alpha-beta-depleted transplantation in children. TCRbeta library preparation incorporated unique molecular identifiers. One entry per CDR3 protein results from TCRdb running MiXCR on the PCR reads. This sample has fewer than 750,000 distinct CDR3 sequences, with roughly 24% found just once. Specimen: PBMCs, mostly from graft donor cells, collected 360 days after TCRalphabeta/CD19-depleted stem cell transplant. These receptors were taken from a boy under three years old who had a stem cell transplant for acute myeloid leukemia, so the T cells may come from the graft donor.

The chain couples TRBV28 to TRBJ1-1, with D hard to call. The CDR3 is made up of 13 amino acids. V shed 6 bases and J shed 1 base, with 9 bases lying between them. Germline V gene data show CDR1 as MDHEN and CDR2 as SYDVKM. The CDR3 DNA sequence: TGTGCCAGCAGACACAATAAGAACACTGAAGCTTTCTTT. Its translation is CASRHNKNTEAFF.

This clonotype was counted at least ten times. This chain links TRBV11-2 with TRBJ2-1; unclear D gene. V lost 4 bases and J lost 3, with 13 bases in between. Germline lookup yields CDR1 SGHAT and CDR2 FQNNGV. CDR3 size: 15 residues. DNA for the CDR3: TGTGCCAGCAGCTCCGGCGGTAGCCTCTACAATGAGCAGTTCTTC. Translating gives CASSSGGSLYNEQFF.

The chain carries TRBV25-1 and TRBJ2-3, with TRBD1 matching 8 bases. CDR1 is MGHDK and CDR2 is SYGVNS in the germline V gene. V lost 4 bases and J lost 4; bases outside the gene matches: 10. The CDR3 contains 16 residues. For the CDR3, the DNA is TGTGCCAGCAGTGGGCCGGGACAGGAATCATCAGATACGCAGTATTTT. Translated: CASSGPGQESSDTQYF.

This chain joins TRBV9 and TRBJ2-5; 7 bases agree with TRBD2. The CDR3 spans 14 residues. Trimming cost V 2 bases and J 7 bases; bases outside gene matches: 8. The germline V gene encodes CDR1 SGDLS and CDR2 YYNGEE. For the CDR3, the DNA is TGTGCCAGCAGCGTCGGGACTACCCAGGGGACCCAGTACTTC. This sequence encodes CASSVGTTQGTQYF.

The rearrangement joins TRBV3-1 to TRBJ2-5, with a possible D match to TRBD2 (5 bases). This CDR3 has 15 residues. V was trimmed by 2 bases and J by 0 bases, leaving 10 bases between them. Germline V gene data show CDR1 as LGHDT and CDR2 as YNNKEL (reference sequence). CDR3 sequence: CASSQRMRDQETQYF. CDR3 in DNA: TGTGCCAGCAGCCAACGTATGAGGGACCAAGAGACCCAGTACTTC.

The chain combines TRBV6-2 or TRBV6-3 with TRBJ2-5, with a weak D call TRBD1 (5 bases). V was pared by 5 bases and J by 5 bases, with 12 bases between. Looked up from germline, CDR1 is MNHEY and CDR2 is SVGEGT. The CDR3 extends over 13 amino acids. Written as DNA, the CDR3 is TGTGCCAGCAGTCTAAACAGGATTGAGACCCAGTACTTC. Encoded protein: CASSLNRIETQYF.

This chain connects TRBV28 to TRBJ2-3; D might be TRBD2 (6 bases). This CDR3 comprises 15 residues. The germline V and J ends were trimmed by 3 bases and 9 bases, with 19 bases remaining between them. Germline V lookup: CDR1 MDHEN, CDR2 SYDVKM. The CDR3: CASSFTGGSSVTQYF. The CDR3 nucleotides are TGTGCCAGCAGTTTCACCGGGGGATCTAGCGTAACGCAGTATTTT. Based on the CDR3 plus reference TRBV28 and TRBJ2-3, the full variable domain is DVKVTQSSRYLVKRTGEKVFLECVQDMDHENMFWYRQDPGLGLRLIYFSYDVKMKEKGDIPEGYSVSREKKERFSLILESASTNQTSMYLCASSFTGGSSVTQYFGPGTRLTVL.

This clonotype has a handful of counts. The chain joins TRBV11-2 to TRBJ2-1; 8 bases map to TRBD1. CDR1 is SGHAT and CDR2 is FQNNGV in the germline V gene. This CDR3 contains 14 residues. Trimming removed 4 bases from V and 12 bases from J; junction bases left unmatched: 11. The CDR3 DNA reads TGTGCCAGCAGCTCCCTCCCCCAGGGGACAGGGCAGTTCTTC. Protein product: CASSSLPQGTGQFF.

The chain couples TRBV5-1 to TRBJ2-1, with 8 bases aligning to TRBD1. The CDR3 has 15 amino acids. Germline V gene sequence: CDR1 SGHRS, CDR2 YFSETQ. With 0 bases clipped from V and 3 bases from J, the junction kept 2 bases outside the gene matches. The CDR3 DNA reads TGCGCCAGCAGCTTGGCACAGGGGGTCTACAATGAGCAGTTCTTC. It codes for CASSLAQGVYNEQFF.

This CDR3 reads CASRTGPQETQYF. CDR3 coding DNA: TGTGCCAGCAGAACAGGGCCTCAAGAGACCCAGTACTTC. The chain links TRBV12-3 or TRBV12-4 to TRBJ2-5, with a weak D call TRBD1 (6 bases). The CDR3 is 13 residues long. Trimming cost V 6 bases and J 2 bases, with 10 bases left between them.

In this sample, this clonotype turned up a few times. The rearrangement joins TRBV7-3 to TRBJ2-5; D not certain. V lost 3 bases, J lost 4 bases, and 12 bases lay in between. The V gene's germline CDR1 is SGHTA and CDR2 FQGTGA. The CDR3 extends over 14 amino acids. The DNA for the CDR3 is TGTGCCAGCAGCTTGGATCCACGGCGAGAGACCCAGTACTTC. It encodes CASSLDPRRETQYF.

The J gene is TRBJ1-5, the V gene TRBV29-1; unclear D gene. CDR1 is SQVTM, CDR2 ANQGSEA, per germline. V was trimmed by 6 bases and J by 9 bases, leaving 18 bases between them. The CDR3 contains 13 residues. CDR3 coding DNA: TGCAGCGTCCGGGATTTGGGCAACGCGCCCCAGCATTTT. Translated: CSVRDLGNAPQHF.

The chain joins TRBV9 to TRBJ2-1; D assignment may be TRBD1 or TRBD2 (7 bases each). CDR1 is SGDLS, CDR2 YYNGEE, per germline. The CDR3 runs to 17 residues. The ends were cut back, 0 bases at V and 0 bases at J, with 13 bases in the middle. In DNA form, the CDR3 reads TGTGCCAGCAGCGTAGCAGGGGGGGCCAGCTCCTACAATGAGCAGTTCTTC. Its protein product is CASSVAGGASSYNEQFF.

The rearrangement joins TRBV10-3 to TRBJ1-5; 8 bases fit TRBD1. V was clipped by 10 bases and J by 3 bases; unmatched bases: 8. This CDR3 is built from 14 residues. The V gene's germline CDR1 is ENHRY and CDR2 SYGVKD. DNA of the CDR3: TGTGCCACCAATCCGACAGGGGACAATCAGCCCCAGCATTTT. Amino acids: CATNPTGDNQPQHF.

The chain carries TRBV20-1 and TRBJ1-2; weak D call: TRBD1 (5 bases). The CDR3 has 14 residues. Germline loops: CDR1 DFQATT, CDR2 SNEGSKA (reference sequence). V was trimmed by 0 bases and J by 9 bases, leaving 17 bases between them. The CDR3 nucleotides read TGCAGTGCTAGAGATCCCGAGGGACCGCGGAGCTACACCTTC. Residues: CSARDPEGPRSYTF.

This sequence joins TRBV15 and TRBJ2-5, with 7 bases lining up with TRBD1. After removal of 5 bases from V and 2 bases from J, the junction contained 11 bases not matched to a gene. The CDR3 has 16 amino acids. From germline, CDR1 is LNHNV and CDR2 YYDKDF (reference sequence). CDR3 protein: CATSGTQMTGQETQYF. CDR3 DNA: TGTGCCACCAGCGGGACGCAGATGACAGGGCAAGAGACCCAGTACTTC.

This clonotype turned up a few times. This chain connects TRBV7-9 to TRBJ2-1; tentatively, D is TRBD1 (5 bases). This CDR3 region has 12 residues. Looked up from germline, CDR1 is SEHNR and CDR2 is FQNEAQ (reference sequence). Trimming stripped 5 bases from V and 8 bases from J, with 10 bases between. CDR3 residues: CASSQTAYEQFF. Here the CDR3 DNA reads TGTGCCAGCAGCCAGACAGCCTATGAGCAGTTCTTC.

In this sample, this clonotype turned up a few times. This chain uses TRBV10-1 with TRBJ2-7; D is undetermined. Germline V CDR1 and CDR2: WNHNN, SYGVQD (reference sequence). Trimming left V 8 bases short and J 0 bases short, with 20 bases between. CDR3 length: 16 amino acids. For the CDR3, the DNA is TGCGCCAGCGCCAGACGGTCTTCGGGCTACTCCTACGAGCAGTACGTC. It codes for CASARRSSGYSYEQYV.

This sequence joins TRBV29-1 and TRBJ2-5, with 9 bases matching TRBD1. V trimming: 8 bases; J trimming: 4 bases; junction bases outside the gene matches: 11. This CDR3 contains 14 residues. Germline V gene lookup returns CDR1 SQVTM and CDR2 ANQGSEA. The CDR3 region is CSSPDRGAGETQYF. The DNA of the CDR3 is TGCAGCTCGCCAGACAGGGGGGCGGGAGAGACCCAGTACTTC.

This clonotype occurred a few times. The CDR3 DNA is TGCAGTGCTAGGGCACAGGGGGCGTACGACGAGCAGTACTTC. Its translation: CSARAQGAYDEQYF. The chain couples TRBV20-1 to TRBJ2-7; 9 nucleotides match TRBD1. The CDR3 loop spans 14 amino acids. V shed 3 bases, J shed 5 bases, and the junction held 8 bases outside the gene matches. The germline V gene has CDR1 DFQATT and CDR2 SNEGSKA (reference sequence).

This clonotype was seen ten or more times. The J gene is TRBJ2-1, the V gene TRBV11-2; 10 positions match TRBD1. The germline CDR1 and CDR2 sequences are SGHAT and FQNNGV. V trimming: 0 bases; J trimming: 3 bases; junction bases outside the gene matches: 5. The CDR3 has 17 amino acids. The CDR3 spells CASSLELRDRGYNEQFF. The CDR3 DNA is TGTGCCAGCAGCTTAGAACTGCGGGACAGGGGCTACAATGAGCAGTTCTTC.

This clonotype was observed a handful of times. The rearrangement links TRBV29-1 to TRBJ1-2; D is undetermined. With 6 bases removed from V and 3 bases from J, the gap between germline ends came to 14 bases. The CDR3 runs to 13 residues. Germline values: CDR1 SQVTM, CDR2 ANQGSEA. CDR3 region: CSVAAGEDYGYTF. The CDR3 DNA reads TGCAGCGTGGCGGCCGGGGAAGACTATGGCTACACCTTC. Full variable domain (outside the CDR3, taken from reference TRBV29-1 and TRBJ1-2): SAVISQKPSRDICQRGTSLTIQCQVDSQVTMMFWYRQQPGQSLTLIATANQGSEATYESGFVIDKFPISRPNLTFSTLTVSNMSPEDSSIYLCSVAAGEDYGYTFGSGTRLTVV.

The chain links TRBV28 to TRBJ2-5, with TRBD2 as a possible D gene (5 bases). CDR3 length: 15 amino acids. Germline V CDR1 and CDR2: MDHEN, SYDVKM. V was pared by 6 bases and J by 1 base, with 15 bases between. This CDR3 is CASSPSGLSQETQYF. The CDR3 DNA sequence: TGTGCCAGCAGCCCAAGCGGACTCAGCCAAGAGACCCAGTACTTC.

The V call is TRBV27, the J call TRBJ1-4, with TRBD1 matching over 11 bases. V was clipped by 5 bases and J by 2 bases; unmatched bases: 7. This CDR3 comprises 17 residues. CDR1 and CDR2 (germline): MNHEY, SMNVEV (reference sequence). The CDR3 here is CASSPWDRGATNEKLFF. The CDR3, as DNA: TGTGCCAGCAGTCCCTGGGACAGGGGGGCCACTAATGAAAAACTGTTTTTT.

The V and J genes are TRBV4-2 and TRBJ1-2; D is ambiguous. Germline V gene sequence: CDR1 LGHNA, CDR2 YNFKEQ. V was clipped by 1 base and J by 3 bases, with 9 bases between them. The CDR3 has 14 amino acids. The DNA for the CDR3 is TGTGCCAGCAGCCAAGGCGCCTTATACTATGGCTACACCTTC. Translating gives CASSQGALYYGYTF.